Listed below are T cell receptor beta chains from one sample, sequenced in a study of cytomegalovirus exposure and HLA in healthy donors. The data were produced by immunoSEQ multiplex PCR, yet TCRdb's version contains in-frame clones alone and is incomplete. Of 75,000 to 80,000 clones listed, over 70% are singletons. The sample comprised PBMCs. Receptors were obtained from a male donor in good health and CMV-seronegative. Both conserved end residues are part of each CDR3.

CDR3 protein: CASSPSPGNTIYF; J gene: TRBJ1-3; V gene: TRBV7-6
CDR3 protein: CASSEVLKETEAFF; J gene: TRBJ1-1; V gene: TRBV6-1
CDR3 protein: CASSPGQGRTDTQYF; J gene: TRBJ2-3; V gene: TRBV7-9
CDR3 protein: CASSFWGGSTEAFF; J gene: TRBJ1-1; V gene: TRBV27
CDR3 protein: CASSLVTGGNYGYTF; J gene: TRBJ1-2; V gene: TRBV5-6
CDR3 protein: CAISDDRSYGYTF; J gene: TRBJ1-2; V gene: TRBV10-3
CDR3 protein: CATSRDLGGDEQYF; J gene: TRBJ2-7; V gene: TRBV15
CDR3 protein: CASSYLLSEQYF; J gene: TRBJ2-7; V gene: TRBV6-5
CDR3 protein: CASSLMTGKQYF; J gene: TRBJ2-3; V gene: TRBV5-6
CDR3 protein: CASSRGPTGGVGTEAFF; J gene: TRBJ1-1; V gene: TRBV19
CDR3 protein: CASSLRGNSLAGLTDTQYF; J gene: TRBJ2-3; V gene: TRBV7-3
CDR3 protein: CASSPHPQGWEQYF; J gene: TRBJ2-7; V gene: TRBV27
CDR3 protein: CASSLTDQGDYGYTF; J gene: TRBJ1-2; V gene: TRBV7-3
CDR3 protein: CSVRTSRQGQYF; J gene: TRBJ2-7; V gene: TRBV29-1
CDR3 protein: CASSQGTGYEQYF; J gene: TRBJ2-7; V gene: TRBV5-1
CDR3 protein: CAWSVLKSSYNEQFF; J gene: TRBJ2-1; V gene: TRBV30
CDR3 protein: CASSLAPTGFETQYF; J gene: TRBJ2-5; V gene: TRBV5-1
CDR3 protein: CASSVGLAGTYNEQFF; J gene: TRBJ2-1; V gene: TRBV9
CDR3 protein: CATHGRGPGNTIYF; J gene: TRBJ1-3; V gene: TRBV28
CDR3 protein: CASSSTTELSSGANVLTF; J gene: TRBJ2-6; V gene: TRBV7-9
CDR3 protein: CASSPGLAGEETQYF; J gene: TRBJ2-5; V gene: TRBV28
CDR3 protein: CASSLGSGGDYEQYF; J gene: NA; V gene: TRBV27
CDR3 protein: CSVGVDGKTQYF; J gene: TRBJ2-5; V gene: TRBV29-1
CDR3 protein: CASRPDRDLYNEQFF; J gene: TRBJ2-1; V gene: TRBV28
CDR3 protein: CASSRVGGRGPEDPQYF; J gene: TRBJ2-3; V gene: TRBV4-2
CDR3 protein: CASRRGVRIFEAFF; J gene: TRBJ1-1; V gene: TRBV28
CDR3 protein: CSGELNTGELFF; J gene: TRBJ2-2; V gene: TRBV29-1
CDR3 protein: CASSQDSLGEYEQYF; J gene: TRBJ2-7; V gene: TRBV4-1
CDR3 protein: CASSLTSGHNEQFF; J gene: TRBJ2-1; V gene: TRBV5-1
CDR3 protein: CASSESRGAGGYTF; J gene: TRBJ1-2; V gene: TRBV7-9
CDR3 protein: CASSLTAGGETQYF; J gene: TRBJ2-5; V gene: TRBV5-1
CDR3 protein: CASSIVGRLGSPLHF; J gene: TRBJ1-6; V gene: TRBV6-5
CDR3 protein: CASSPGTDKNQPQHF; J gene: TRBJ1-5; V gene: TRBV18
CDR3 protein: CASSLAGNEQFF; J gene: TRBJ2-1; V gene: TRBV5-8
CDR3 protein: CASSDRDSTDTQYF; J gene: TRBJ2-3; V gene: TRBV6-1
CDR3 protein: CASSSDSRYNNQPQHF; J gene: TRBJ1-5; V gene: TRBV27
CDR3 protein: CASRGDRYSYEQYF; J gene: TRBJ2-7; V gene: TRBV6-1
CDR3 protein: CSSKEGPIYDF; J gene: TRBJ2-5; V gene: TRBV29-1
CDR3 protein: CSVGDRANYGYPF; J gene: TRBJ1-2; V gene: TRBV29-1
CDR3 protein: CASSLAPGGQPQNF; J gene: TRBJ1-5; V gene: TRBV5-6
CDR3 protein: CASSISRANEQFF; J gene: TRBJ2-1; V gene: TRBV19
CDR3 protein: CSAGQGDGYTF; J gene: TRBJ1-2; V gene: TRBV20-1
CDR3 protein: CASSGGDKPYEQYF; J gene: TRBJ2-7; V gene: TRBV19